The following is a T cell receptor (beta chain) sequence with its context. Its antigen remains unidentified. This sample was taken from a study of cytomegalovirus exposure and HLA in healthy donors. The study, taken as a whole, reports: At a 0.05 false discovery rate, a later analysis found roughly 17,000 TCR beta sequences to be associated with HLA alleles. Cytomegalovirus status was reportedly diagnosed by the classifier with high sensitivity and specificity.

The CDR3 runs to 15 residues. Trimming removed 10 bases at V and 4 bases at J, with 20 bases between. The germline V gene encodes CDR1 ENHRY and CDR2 SYGVKD. Amplification used 60 Vbeta primers and 13 Jbeta primers. Some clones are missing from TCRdb's copy, which holds only in-frame ones; the method was immunoSEQ multiplex PCR. This sample has around 140,000 clones, with around 80% found just once. This chain connects TRBV10-3 to TRBJ1-5, with D perhaps TRBD1 (5 bases). This receptor was obtained from a female donor in good health and CMV-seronegative. Sequencing input: PBMCs. CDR3 sequence (DNA): TGTGCCACCACCCCCGGGGAGGGGCGGAATCAGCCCCAGCATTTT. It yields the protein CATTPGEGRNQPQHF.